This entry is about one T cell receptor beta chain. The CDR3 is 15 amino acids. J lost 0 bases, V lost 5 bases, and 6 bases had no gene match. The germline CDR1 and CDR2 sequences are WNHNN and SYGVQD (reference sequence). This record belongs to a study of cytotoxic CD8 clonotypes in ibrutinib-treated CLL. The repertoire was sequenced with immunoSEQ multiplex PCR; TCRdb's copy has only in-frame clones and lacks some. The sample consists of under 150,000 clones, around four fifths of them appearing once. This sample comprised PBMCs, obtained after 24 months of ibrutinib treatment. The origin of this receptor is a human donor with chronic lymphocytic leukemia. V is TRBV10-1 and J is TRBJ2-5; 7 positions agree with TRBD1. This chain's CDR3 is CASSNVTGHQETQYF. CDR3 coding DNA: TGCGCCAGCAGTAACGTGACAGGGCACCAAGAGACCCAGTACTTC.